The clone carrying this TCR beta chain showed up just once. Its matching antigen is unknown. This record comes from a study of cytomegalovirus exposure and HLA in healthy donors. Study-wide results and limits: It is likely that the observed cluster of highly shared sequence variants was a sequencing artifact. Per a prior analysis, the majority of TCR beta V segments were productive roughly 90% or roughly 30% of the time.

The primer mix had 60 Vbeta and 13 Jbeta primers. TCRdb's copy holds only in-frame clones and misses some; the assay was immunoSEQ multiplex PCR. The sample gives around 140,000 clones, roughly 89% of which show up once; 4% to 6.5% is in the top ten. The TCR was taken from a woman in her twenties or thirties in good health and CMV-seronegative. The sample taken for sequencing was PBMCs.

DNA for the CDR3: TGTGCCAGCAGCCAAGAAAGAGGCCAGCCCCAGCATTTT. Translated, it gives CASSQERGQPQHF. The chain joins TRBV4-2 to TRBJ1-5; D unclear. Germline V gene data show CDR1 as LGHNA and CDR2 as YNFKEQ. The CDR3 loop spans 13 amino acids. V was cut by 0 bases and J by 7 bases, with 7 bases left in between.